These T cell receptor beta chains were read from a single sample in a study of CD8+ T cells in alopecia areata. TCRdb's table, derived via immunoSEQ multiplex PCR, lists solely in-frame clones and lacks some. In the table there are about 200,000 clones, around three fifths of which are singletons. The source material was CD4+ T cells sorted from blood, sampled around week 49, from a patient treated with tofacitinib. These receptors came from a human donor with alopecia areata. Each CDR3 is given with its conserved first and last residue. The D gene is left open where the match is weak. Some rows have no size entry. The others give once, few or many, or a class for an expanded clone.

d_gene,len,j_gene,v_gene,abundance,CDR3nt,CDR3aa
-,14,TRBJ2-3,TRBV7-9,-,TGTGCCAGCAGCTTTCCTAGAAGCACAGATACGCAGTATTTT,CASSFPRSTDTQYF
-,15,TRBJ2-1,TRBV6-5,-,TGTGCCAGCAGTCGGGTTCCGGGGGTACAAAATGAGCAGTTCTTC,CASSRVPGVQNEQFF
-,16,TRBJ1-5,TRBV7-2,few,TGTGCCAGCAGCTTAGCGGGGACAACAAGCAATCAGCCCCAGCATTTT,CASSLAGTTSNQPQHF
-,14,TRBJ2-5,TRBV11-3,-,TGTGCCAGCAGCTTAAGGCAGCTCCAAGAGACCCAGTACTTC,CASSLRQLQETQYF
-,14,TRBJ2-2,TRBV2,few,TGTGCCAGCAGAGTCAGGGACAACACCGGGGAGCTGTTTTTT,CASRVRDNTGELFF
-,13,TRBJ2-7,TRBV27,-,TGTGCCAGCGGGTTTGTATCGAGCCACGAGCAGTACTTC,CASGFVSSHEQYF
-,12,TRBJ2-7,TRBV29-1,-,TGCAGCGTTGAAGATTCGTCCGTCGGGCAGTACTTC,CSVEDSSVGQYF
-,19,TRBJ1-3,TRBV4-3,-,TGCGCCAGCAGCCAAGATCTGGACAGTCAAAATTTCTCTGGAAACACCATATATTTT,CASSQDLDSQNFSGNTIYF
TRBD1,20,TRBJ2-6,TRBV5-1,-,TGCGCCAGCAGCTTGGCCGCGGGGCAGGGGGCCCGCCCTGGGGCCAACGTCCTGACTTTC,CASSLAAGQGARPGANVLTF
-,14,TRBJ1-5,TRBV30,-,TGTGCCTGGAGTGTACGCAGCGACAATCAGCCCCAGCATTTT,CAWSVRSDNQPQHF
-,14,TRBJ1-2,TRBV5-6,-,TGTGCCAGCAGCCCACAGGCGCTTAACTATGGCTACACCTTC,CASSPQALNYGYTF
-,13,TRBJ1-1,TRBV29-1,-,TGCAGCGTTGAAGAGACCGGATGGACTGAAGCTTTCTTT,CSVEETGWTEAFF
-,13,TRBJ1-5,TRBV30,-,TGTGCCTGGAGTGGGACTGATGGTCAGCCCCAGCATTTT,CAWSGTDGQPQHF
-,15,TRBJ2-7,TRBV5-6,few,TGTGCCAGCAGCCCTGCCCCACAGGGAGCCTACGAGCAGTACTTC,CASSPAPQGAYEQYF
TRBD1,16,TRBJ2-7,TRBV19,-,TGTGCCAGTAGTGCTAAAGGAGTCCTGGGACAGTACGAGCAGTACTTC,CASSAKGVLGQYEQYF
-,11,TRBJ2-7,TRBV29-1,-,TGCAGCGTTGGACAGTCGGGGCTCCAGTACTTC,CSVGQSGLQYF
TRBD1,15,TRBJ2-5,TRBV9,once,TGTGCCAGCACCCCGACGGCCGGACAGGAAGAGACCCAGTACTTC,CASTPTAGQEETQYF
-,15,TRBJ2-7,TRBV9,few,TGTGCCAGCAGCGCCCGGTCCGGGCCGACCTACGAGCAGTACTTC,CASSARSGPTYEQYF
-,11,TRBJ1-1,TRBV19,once,TGTGCCAGTAGTATGGACCGCCGGGCTTTCTTT,CASSMDRRAFF
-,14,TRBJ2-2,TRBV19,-,TGTGCCAGTAGTATGGGGGCTCGCGCCGGGGAGCTGTTTTTT,CASSMGARAGELFF
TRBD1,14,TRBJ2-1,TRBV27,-,TGTGCCAGCAGCCGGGACAGGGGTTACGGTGAGCAGTTCTTC,CASSRDRGYGEQFF
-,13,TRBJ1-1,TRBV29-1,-,TGCAGCGTTGATGGGACGGCGAACACTGAAGCTTTCTTT,CSVDGTANTEAFF
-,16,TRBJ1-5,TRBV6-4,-,TGTGCCAGCAGCCCTAGGAGGGGGGGCTATAATCAGCCCCAGCATTTT,CASSPRRGGYNQPQHF
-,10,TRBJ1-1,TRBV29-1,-,TGCAGCGGCGCGGACACTGAAGCTTTCTTT,CSGADTEAFF
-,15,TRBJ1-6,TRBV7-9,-,TGTGCCAGCAGCTTAGACCAAGGGGCAGGTTCACCCCTCCACTTT,CASSLDQGAGSPLHF
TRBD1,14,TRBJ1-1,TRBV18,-,TGTGCCAGCTCACCACGACAGGGTGCGACTGAAGCTTTCTTT,CASSPRQGATEAFF
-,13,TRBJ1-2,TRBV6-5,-,TGTGCCAGCAGATCGGGCGTGAACTATGGCTACACCTTC,CASRSGVNYGYTF
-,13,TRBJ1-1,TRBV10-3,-,TGTGCCGCTTCCAGGGGAAAGAACACTGAAGCTTTCTTT,CAASRGKNTEAFF
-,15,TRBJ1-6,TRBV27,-,TGTGCCAGCAGTGCACAGGCTTTCGCTTGGGGACCCCTCCACTTT,CASSAQAFAWGPLHF
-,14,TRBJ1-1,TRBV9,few,TGTGCCAGCAACCCACAACTGAGTCACACTGAAGCTTTCTTT,CASNPQLSHTEAFF